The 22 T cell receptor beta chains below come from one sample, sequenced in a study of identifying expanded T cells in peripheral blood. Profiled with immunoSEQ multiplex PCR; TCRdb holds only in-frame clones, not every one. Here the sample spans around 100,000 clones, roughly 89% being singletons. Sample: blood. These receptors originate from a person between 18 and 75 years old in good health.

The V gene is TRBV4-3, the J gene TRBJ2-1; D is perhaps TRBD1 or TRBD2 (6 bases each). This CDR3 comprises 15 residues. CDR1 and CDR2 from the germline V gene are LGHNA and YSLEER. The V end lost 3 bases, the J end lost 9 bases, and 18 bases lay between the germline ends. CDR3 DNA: TGCGCCAGCAGCCAGGCCGGGGGCGCGATAAGTGAGCAGTTCTTC. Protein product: CASSQAGGAISEQFF.

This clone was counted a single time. The CDR3 DNA sequence: TGTGCCAGCAGAACGGGACAGGGCACAGGTCTCGGCTACACCTTC. Amino acid sequence: CASRTGQGTGLGYTF. The chain joins TRBV5-4 to TRBJ1-2, with 9 bases matching TRBD1. Trimming took 5 bases from V and 8 from J; bases not matched to a gene: 13. Germline CDR1 and CDR2: SGHNT and YYREEE (reference sequence). The CDR3 loop spans 15 amino acids.

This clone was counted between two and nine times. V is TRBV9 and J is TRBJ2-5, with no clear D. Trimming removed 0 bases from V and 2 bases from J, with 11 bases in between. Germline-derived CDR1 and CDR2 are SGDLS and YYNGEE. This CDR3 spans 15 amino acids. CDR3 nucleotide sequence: TGTGCCAGCAGCGTAGGTACAGCGACGCAAGAGACCCAGTACTTC. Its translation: CASSVGTATQETQYF.

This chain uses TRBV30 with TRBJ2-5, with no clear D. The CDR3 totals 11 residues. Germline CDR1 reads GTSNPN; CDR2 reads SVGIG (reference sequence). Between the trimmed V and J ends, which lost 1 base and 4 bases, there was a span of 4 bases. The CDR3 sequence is CAWSAGETQYF. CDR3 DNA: TGTGCCTGGAGTGCAGGAGAGACCCAGTACTTC.

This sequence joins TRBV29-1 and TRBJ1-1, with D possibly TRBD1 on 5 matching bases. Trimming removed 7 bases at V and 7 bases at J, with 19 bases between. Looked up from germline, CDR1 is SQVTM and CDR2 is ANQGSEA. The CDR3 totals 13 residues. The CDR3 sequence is CSAVGNGGLEAFF. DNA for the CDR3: TGCAGCGCTGTGGGGAATGGGGGACTTGAAGCTTTCTTT.

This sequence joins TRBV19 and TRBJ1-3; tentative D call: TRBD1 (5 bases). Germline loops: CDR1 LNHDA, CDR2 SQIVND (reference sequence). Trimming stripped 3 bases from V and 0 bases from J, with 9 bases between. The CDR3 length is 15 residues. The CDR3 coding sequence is TGTGCCAGTAGTATCGGGACGGGCTCTGGAAACACCATATATTTT. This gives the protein CASSIGTGSGNTIYF.

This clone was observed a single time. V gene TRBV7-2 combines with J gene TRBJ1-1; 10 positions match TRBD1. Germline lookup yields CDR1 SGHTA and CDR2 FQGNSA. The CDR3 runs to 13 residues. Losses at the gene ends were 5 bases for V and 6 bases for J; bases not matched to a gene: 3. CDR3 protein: CASSRQGAAEAFF. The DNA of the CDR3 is TGTGCCAGCAGCCGACAGGGGGCGGCTGAAGCTTTCTTT.

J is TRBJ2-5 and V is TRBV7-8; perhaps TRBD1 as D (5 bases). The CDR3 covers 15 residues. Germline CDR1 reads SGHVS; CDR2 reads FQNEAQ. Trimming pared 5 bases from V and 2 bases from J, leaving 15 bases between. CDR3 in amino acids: CASSTARVPQETQYF. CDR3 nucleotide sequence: TGTGCCAGCAGCACAGCCAGGGTACCTCAAGAGACCCAGTACTTC.

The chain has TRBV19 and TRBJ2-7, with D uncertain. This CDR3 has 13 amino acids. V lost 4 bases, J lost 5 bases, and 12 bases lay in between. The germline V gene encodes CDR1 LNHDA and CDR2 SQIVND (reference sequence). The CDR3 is CASSTTVLNEQYF. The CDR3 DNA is TGTGCCAGTAGTACGACGGTCCTTAACGAGCAGTACTTC.

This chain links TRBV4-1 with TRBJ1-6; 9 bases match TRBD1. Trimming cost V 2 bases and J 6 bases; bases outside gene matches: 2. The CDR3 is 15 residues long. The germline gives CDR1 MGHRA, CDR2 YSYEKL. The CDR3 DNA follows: TGCGCCAGCAGCCAACAGGACAGGGGTAATTCACCCCTCCACTTT. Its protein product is CASSQQDRGNSPLHF.

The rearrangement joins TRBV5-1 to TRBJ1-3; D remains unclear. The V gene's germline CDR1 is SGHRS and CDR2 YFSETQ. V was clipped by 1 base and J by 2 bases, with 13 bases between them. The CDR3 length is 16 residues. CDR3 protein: CASSLSLLPAGNTIYF. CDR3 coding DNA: TGCGCCAGCAGCTTGAGTCTCTTGCCCGCTGGAAACACCATATATTTT.

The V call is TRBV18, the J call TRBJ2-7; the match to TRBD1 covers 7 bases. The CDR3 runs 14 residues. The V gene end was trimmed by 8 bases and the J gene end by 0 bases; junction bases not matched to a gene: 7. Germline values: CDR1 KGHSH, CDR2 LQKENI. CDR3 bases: TGTGCCAGCGGTATGACAGGGAGCTCCTACGAGCAGTACTTC. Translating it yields CASGMTGSSYEQYF.

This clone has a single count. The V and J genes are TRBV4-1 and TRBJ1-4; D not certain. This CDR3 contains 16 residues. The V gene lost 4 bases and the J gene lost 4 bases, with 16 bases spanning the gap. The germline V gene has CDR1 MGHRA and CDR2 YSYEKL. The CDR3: CASSPQALTGNEKLFF. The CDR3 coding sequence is TGCGCCAGCAGCCCCCAGGCCCTGACCGGTAATGAAAAACTGTTTTTT.

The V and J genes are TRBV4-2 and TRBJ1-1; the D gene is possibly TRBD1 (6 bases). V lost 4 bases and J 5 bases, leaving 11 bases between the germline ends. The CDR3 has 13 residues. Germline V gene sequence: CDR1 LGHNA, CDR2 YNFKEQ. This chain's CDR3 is CASSRLGGTEAFF. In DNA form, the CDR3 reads TGTGCCAGCAGCCGTTTAGGGGGGACTGAAGCTTTCTTT.

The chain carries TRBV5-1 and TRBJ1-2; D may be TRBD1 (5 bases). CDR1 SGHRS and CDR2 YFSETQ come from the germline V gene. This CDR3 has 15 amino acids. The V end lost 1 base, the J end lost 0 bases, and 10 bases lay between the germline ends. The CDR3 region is CASSLTGLTNYGYTF. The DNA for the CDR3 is TGCGCCAGCAGCTTGACAGGACTCACTAACTATGGCTACACCTTC.

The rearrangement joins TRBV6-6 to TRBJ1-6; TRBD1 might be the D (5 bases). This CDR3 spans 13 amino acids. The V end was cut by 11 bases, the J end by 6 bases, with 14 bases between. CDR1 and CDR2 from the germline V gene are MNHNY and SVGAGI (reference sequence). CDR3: CAVSRGTNSPLHF. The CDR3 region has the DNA TGTGCCGTCAGTAGGGGCACTAATTCACCCCTCCACTTT.

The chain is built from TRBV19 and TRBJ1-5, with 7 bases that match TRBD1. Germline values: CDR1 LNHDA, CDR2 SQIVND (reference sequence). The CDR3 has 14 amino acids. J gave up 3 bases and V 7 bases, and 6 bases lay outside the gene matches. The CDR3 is CASKKGAPNQPQHF. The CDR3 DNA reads TGTGCCAGTAAAAAGGGGGCCCCCAATCAGCCCCAGCATTTT.

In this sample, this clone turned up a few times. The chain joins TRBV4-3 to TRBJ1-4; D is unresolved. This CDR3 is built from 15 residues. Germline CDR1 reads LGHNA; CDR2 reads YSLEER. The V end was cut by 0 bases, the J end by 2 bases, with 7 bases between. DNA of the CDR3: TGCGCCAGCAGCCAAGATCCGGGTACTAATGAAAAACTGTTTTTT. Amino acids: CASSQDPGTNEKLFF.

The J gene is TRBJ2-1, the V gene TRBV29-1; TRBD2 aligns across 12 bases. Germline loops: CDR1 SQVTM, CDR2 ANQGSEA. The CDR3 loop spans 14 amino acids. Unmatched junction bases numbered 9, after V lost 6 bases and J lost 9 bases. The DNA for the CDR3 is TGCAGCGTGGCATCTAGCGGGGGGGCCGGTGAGCAGTTCTTC. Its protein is CSVASSGGAGEQFF.

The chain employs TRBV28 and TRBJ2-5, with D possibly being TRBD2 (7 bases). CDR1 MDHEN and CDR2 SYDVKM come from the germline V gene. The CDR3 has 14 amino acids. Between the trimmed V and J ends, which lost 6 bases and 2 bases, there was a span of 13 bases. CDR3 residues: CASSPGGRQETQYF. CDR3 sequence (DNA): TGTGCCAGCAGCCCGGGGGGCCGACAAGAGACCCAGTACTTC.

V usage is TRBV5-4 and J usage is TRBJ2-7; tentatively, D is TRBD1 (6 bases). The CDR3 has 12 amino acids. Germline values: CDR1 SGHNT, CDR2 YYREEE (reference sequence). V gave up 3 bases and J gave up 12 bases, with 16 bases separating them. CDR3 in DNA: TGTGCCAGCAGCTATCAACAGGGCTTTCGGTACTTC. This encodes CASSYQQGFRYF.

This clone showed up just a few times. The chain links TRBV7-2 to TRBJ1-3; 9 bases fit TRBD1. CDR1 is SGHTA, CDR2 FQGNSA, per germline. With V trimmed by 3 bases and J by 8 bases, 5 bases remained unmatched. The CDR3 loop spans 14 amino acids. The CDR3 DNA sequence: TGTGCCAGCAGCTTCAAACAGGGGGCAGACACCATATATTTT. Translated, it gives CASSFKQGADTIYF.